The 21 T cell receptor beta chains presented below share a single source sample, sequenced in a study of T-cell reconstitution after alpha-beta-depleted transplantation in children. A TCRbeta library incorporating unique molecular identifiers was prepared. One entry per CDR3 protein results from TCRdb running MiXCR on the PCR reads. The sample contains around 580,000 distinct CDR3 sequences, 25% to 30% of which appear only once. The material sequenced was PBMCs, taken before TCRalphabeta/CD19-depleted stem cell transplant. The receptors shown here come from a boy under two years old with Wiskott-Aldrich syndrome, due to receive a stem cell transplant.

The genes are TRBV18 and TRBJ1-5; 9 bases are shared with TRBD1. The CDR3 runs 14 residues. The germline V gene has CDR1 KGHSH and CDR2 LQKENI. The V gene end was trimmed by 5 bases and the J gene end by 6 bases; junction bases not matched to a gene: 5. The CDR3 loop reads CASSSGTGTQPQHF. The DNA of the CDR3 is TGTGCCAGCTCATCCGGGACAGGGACTCAGCCCCAGCATTTT.

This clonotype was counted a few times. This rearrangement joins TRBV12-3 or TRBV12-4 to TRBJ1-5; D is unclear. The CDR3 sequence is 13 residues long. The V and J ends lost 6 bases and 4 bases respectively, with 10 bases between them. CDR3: CASSGSGNQPQHF. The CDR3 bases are TGTGCCAGCAGCGGATCAGGAAATCAGCCCCAGCATTTT.

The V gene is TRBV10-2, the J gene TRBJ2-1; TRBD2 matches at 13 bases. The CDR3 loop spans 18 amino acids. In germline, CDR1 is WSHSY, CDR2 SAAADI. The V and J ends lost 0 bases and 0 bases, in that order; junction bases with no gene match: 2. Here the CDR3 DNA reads TGCGCCAGCAGTGAGTCAGGACTAGCGGGAGCCTCCTACAATGAGCAGTTCTTC. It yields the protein CASSESGLAGASYNEQFF.

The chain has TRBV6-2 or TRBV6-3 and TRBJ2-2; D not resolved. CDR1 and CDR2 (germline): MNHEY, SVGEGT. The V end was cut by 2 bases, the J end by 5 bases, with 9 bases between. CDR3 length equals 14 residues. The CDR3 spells CASSYPVRTGELFF. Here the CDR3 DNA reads TGTGCCAGCAGTTACCCCGTAAGGACCGGGGAGCTGTTTTTT.

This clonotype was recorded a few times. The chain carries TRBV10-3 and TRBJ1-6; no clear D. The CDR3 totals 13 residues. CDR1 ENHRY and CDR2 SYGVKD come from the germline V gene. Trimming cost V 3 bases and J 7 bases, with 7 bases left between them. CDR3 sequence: CAISELINSPLHF. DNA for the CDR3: TGTGCCATCAGTGAATTGATCAATTCACCCCTCCACTTT.

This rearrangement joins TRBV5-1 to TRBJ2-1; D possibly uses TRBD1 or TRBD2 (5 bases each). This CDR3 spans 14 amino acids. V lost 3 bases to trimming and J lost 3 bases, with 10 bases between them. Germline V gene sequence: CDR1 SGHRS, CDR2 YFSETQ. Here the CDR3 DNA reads TGCGCCAGCAGCTCTAGGGACGGCTACAATGAGCAGTTCTTC. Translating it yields CASSSRDGYNEQFF.

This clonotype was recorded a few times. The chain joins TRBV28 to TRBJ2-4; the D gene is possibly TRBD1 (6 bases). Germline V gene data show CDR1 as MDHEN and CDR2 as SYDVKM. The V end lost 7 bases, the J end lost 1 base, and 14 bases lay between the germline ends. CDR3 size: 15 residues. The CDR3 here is CASNREGPAKNIQYF. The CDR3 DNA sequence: TGTGCCAGCAACAGGGAAGGACCGGCCAAAAACATTCAGTACTTC.

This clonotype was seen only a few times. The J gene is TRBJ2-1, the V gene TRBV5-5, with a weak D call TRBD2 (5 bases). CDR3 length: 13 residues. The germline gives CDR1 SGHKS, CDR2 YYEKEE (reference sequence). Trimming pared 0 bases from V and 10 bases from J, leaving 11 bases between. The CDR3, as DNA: TGTGCCAGCAGCTTGGTAATCGAGGGCGAGCAGTTCTTC. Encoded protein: CASSLVIEGEQFF.

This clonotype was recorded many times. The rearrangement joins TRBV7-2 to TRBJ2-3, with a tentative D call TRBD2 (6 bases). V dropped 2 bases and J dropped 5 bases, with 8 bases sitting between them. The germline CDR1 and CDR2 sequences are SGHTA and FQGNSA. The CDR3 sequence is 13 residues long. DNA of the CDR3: TGTGCCAGCAGCTTACTGGGAGGAGATACGCAGTATTTT. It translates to CASSLLGGDTQYF.

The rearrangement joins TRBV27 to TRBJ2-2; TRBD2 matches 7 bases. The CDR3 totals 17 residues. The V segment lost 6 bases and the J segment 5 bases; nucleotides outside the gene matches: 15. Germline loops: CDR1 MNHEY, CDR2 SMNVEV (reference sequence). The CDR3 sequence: CASRATKTSHRTGELFF. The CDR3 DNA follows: TGTGCCAGCAGGGCTACGAAGACTAGCCACAGAACCGGGGAGCTGTTTTTT.

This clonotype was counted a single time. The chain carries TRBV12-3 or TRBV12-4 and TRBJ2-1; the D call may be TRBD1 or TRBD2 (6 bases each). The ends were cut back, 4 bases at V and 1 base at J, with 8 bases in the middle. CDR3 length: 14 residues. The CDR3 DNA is TGTGCCAGCAGTTGGGGGGCTTCCTACAATGAGCAGTTCTTC. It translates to CASSWGASYNEQFF.

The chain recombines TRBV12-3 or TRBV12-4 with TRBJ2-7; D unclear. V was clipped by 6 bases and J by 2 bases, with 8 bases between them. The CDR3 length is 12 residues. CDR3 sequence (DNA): TGTGCCAGCAGAGTAGGGACCTACGAGCAGTACTTC. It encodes CASRVGTYEQYF.

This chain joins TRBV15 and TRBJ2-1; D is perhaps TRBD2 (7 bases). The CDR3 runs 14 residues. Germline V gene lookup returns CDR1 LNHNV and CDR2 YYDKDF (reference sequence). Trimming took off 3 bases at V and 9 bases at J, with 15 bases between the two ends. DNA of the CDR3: TGTGCCACCAGCAGCGGGGGGCAGTGGAGTGAGCAGTTCTTC. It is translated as CATSSGGQWSEQFF.

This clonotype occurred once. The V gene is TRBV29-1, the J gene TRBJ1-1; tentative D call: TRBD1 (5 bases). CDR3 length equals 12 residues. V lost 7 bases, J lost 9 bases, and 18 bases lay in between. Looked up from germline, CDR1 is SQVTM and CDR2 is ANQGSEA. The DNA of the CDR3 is TGCAGCGGGGATAGCGGGGGTGTAAAAGCTTTCTTT. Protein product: CSGDSGGVKAFF.

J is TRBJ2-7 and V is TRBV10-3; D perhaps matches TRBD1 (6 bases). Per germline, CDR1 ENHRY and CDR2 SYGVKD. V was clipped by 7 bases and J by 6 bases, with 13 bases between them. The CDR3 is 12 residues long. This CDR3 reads CAIKQGQGEQYF. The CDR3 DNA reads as TGTGCCATCAAACAGGGCCAGGGCGAGCAGTACTTC.

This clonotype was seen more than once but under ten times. The CDR3 DNA is TGTGCCAGCAGCGGCAGCGGGACTAGCGGATACAATGAGCAGTTCTTC. Its protein product is CASSGSGTSGYNEQFF. The chain employs TRBV9 and TRBJ2-1; 11 bases agree with TRBD2. This CDR3 contains 16 residues. Per germline, CDR1 SGDLS and CDR2 YYNGEE. With 3 bases clipped from V and 4 bases from J, the junction kept 6 bases outside the gene matches.

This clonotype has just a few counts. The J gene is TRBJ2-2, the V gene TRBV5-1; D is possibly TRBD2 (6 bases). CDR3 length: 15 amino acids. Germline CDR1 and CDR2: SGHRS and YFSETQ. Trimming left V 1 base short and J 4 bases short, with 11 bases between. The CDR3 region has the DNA TGCGCCAGCAGCTTGATGGGAGGCGTCACCGGGGAGCTGTTTTTT. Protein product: CASSLMGGVTGELFF.

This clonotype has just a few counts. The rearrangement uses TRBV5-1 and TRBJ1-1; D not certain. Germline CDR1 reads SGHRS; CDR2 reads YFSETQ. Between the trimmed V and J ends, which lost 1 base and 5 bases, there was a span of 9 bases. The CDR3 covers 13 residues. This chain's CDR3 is CASSLTEWTEAFF. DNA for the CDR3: TGCGCCAGCAGCTTGACGGAGTGGACTGAAGCTTTCTTT.

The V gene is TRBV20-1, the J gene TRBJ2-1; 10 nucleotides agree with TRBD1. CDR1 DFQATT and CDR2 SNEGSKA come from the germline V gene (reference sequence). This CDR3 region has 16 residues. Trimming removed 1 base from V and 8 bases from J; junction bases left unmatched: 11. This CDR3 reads CSARAPGQGSGDEQFF. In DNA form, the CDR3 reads TGCAGTGCTAGAGCCCCGGGACAGGGGAGTGGCGATGAGCAGTTCTTC.

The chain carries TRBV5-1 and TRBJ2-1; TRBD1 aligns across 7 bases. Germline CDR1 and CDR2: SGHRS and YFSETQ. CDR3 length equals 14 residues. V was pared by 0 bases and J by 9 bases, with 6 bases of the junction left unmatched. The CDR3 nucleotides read TGCGCCAGCAGCTTGGGACAGGGAACAGGTGAGCAGTTCTTC. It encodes CASSLGQGTGEQFF.

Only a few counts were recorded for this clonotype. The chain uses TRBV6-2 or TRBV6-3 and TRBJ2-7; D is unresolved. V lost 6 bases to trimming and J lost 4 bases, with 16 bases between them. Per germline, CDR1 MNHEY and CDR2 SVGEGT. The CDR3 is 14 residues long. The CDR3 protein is CASRRDGFQYEQYF. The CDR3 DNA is TGTGCCAGCAGAAGAGACGGGTTTCAATACGAGCAGTACTTC.